Each of the 27 T cell receptor beta chains below was sequenced from the same sample in a study of identical twins. TCRdb re-called the 5' RACE reads through MiXCR, storing one row per CDR3 protein. The table shows hundreds of thousands of distinct CDR3 sequences, with 5.5% to 6.5% occurring only once. Sequenced material: naive T cells sorted from blood. The receptors come from a young man in good health.

The V call is TRBV4-1, the J call TRBJ1-6; no reliable D call. The CDR3 runs 14 residues. Germline V lookup: CDR1 MGHRA, CDR2 YSYEKL. Trimming took off 4 bases at V and 6 bases at J, with 10 bases between the two ends. CDR3 residues: CASSRAGGNSPLHF. The CDR3 nucleotides are TGCGCCAGCAGCCGCGCAGGTGGTAATTCACCCCTCCACTTT.

This clonotype was detected a few times. The chain joins TRBV7-9 to TRBJ2-3, with D perhaps TRBD1 (5 bases). The CDR3 length is 13 residues. V gave up 6 bases and J gave up 0 bases, with 7 bases separating them. Germline V gene data show CDR1 as SEHNR and CDR2 as FQNEAQ (reference sequence). CDR3 sequence reads: CASRQDSTDTQYF. The CDR3 nucleotides are TGTGCCAGCAGACAGGACAGCACAGATACGCAGTATTTT. Complete variable domain (other parts from reference TRBV7-9 and TRBJ2-3): DTGVSQNPRHKITKRGQNVTFRCDPISEHNRLYWYRQTLGQGPEFLTYFQNEAQLEKSRLLSDRFSAERPKGSFSTLEIQRTEQGDSAMYLCASRQDSTDTQYFGPGTRLTVL.

This clonotype was seen many times. The J gene is TRBJ2-3, the V gene TRBV10-3, with D unresolved. Germline values: CDR1 ENHRY, CDR2 SYGVKD. The ends were cut back, 4 bases at V and 4 bases at J, with 9 bases in the middle. The CDR3 totals 13 residues. The DNA of the CDR3 is TGTGCCATCAGTGTATCCGGCTCAGATACGCAGTATTTT. Protein product: CAISVSGSDTQYF.

The rearrangement joins TRBV29-1 to TRBJ1-1, with 7 bases identical to TRBD1. Germline V gene data show CDR1 as SQVTM and CDR2 as ANQGSEA. V lost 7 bases, J lost 0 bases, and 5 bases stayed unmatched. This CDR3 has 13 amino acids. CDR3: CSAGDSLNTEAFF. The CDR3 nucleotides are TGCAGCGCGGGGGACAGCTTGAACACTGAAGCTTTCTTT.

The rearrangement uses TRBV7-2 and TRBJ1-1; TRBD1 might be the D (6 bases). With 3 bases removed from V and 6 bases from J, the gap between germline ends came to 14 bases. Germline assignment: CDR1 SGHTA and CDR2 FQGNSA. CDR3 size: 14 residues. Here the CDR3 reads CASSLRGGDPEAFF. The CDR3 nucleotides are TGTGCCAGCAGCTTGAGAGGGGGGGACCCTGAAGCTTTCTTT.

The V call is TRBV14, the J call TRBJ2-7; D is unclear. CDR3 length equals 13 residues. Trimming removed 4 bases from V and 1 base from J, with 8 bases in between. Germline lookup yields CDR1 SGHDN and CDR2 FVKESK. For the CDR3, the DNA is TGTGCCAGCAGCCCCGTCCTATCCTACGAGCAGTACTTC. Translation gives CASSPVLSYEQYF.

At least ten counts were recorded for this clonotype. The V call is TRBV7-8, the J call TRBJ2-2, with 7 bases lining up with TRBD2. From germline, CDR1 is SGHVS and CDR2 FQNEAQ. The CDR3 is made up of 15 amino acids. Trimming removed 7 bases from V and 4 bases from J; junction bases left unmatched: 9. CDR3 coding DNA: TGTGCCAGCACCGTCACCGTAGCGGGCACCGGGGAGCTGTTTTTT. Protein: CASTVTVAGTGELFF.

This clonotype occurred a few times. This chain connects TRBV7-9 to TRBJ2-5, with 11 bases matching TRBD2. The V segment lost 3 bases and the J segment 5 bases; nucleotides outside the gene matches: 8. Germline CDR1 SEHNR, CDR2 FQNEAQ (reference sequence). The length of the CDR3 is 16 residues. The CDR3 coding sequence is TGTGCCAGCAGCTTGATCGGGACTAGCGGTGGTGAGACCCAGTACTTC. Encoded protein: CASSLIGTSGGETQYF. The complete variable domain, with remaining parts taken from reference TRBV7-9 and TRBJ2-5, reads DTGVSQNPRHKITKRGQNVTFRCDPISEHNRLYWYRQTLGQGPEFLTYFQNEAQLEKSRLLSDRFSAERPKGSFSTLEIQRTEQGDSAMYLCASSLIGTSGGETQYFGPGTRLLVL.

This chain connects TRBV3-1 to TRBJ2-1; D gene uncertain. V lost 3 bases and J lost 9, with 9 bases in between. The V gene's germline CDR1 is LGHDT and CDR2 YNNKEL (reference sequence). The CDR3 consists of 12 residues. CDR3 nucleotide sequence: TGTGCCAGCAGCCAGTCGAATTCTGAGCAGTTCTTC. This codes for CASSQSNSEQFF.

The sample holds many counts of this clonotype. The chain couples TRBV27 to TRBJ2-6, with D possibly TRBD1 on 5 matching bases. This CDR3 has 16 amino acids. Trimming took 2 bases from V and 4 from J, leaving 12 bases between them. Per the germline V gene, CDR1 is MNHEY and CDR2 is SMNVEV (reference sequence). CDR3 amino acids: CASSLRGTVGANVLTF. CDR3 sequence (DNA): TGTGCCAGCAGTTTAAGGGGTACCGTCGGGGCCAACGTCCTGACTTTC.

This clonotype was observed at least ten times. The gene calls are TRBV12-3 or TRBV12-4 and TRBJ2-1; no definite D call. There are 14 residues in the CDR3. V lost 5 bases to trimming and J lost 0 bases, with 8 bases between them. The CDR3 DNA reads TGTGCCAGCAGTCCTGACCCCTCCTACAATGAGCAGTTCTTC. This translates into CASSPDPSYNEQFF.

This clonotype was observed at least ten times. The rearrangement links TRBV7-9 to TRBJ2-7; D not certain. V was trimmed by 5 bases and J by 2 bases, leaving 7 bases between them. The V gene's germline CDR1 is SEHNR and CDR2 FQNEAQ (reference sequence). This CDR3 has 12 amino acids. The CDR3 sequence: CASSPAAYEQYF. The CDR3, as DNA: TGTGCCAGCAGCCCCGCAGCCTACGAGCAGTACTTC.

This chain uses TRBV6-6 with TRBJ1-5; 7 bases fit TRBD1. J gave up 1 base and V 11 bases, and 5 bases lay outside the gene matches. CDR3 length equals 13 residues. Germline lookup yields CDR1 MNHNY and CDR2 SVGAGI (reference sequence). The CDR3 DNA reads as TGTGCCGGAGGGGGCACGAGCAATCAGCCCCAGCATTTT. It is translated as CAGGGTSNQPQHF.

The chain links TRBV6-6 to TRBJ2-7; TRBD1 is a possible D gene (6 bases). Trimming removed 10 bases from V and 4 bases from J, with 17 bases in between. Germline CDR1 is MNHNY and CDR2 is SVGAGI (reference sequence). The CDR3 covers 13 residues. The CDR3 DNA reads as TGTGCCACCACCAAGCAGGGGCATTACGAGCAGTACTTC. This translates into CATTKQGHYEQYF.

This clonotype was observed many times. V is TRBV12-3 or TRBV12-4 and J is TRBJ2-2; D is ambiguous. V shed 3 bases and J shed 6 bases, with 8 bases lying between them. The CDR3 spans 13 residues. DNA for the CDR3: TGTGCCAGCAGTTTTAGGGTTCCCGGGGAGCTGTTTTTT. Its translation is CASSFRVPGELFF.

Many counts were recorded for this clonotype. V gene TRBV12-3 or TRBV12-4 combines with J gene TRBJ1-1; 8 bases are shared with TRBD1. The CDR3 consists of 15 residues. V lost 1 base, J lost 6 bases, and 7 bases stayed unmatched. CDR3 sequence reads: CASSLVTLQGAEAFF. As DNA, the CDR3 is TGTGCCAGCAGTTTAGTCACCTTACAGGGGGCTGAAGCTTTCTTT.

V is TRBV24-1 and J is TRBJ2-1; TRBD2 matches at 7 bases. Looked up from germline, CDR1 is KGHDR and CDR2 is SFDVKD. The ends lost 4 bases at V and 3 bases at J; junction bases unmatched: 8. This CDR3 region has 16 residues. The chain's CDR3 is CATSDLRSGVYNEQFF. CDR3 in DNA: TGTGCCACCAGTGACCTCCGGAGCGGGGTCTACAATGAGCAGTTCTTC.

This rearrangement joins TRBV5-1 to TRBJ2-1; 7 nucleotides agree with TRBD2. The CDR3 totals 15 residues. Trimming at V came to 2 bases and at J to 7 bases, leaving 9 bases not matched to a gene. The germline gives CDR1 SGHRS, CDR2 YFSETQ. This CDR3 is CASSFALAADNEQFF. In DNA, the CDR3 is TGCGCCAGCAGCTTCGCTCTAGCGGCGGATAATGAGCAGTTCTTC.

This clonotype came up many times. This chain connects TRBV5-4 to TRBJ2-1; 11 nucleotides agree with TRBD2. The germline CDR1 and CDR2 sequences are SGHNT and YYREEE (reference sequence). The CDR3 is made up of 20 amino acids. V lost 2 bases and J lost 0; bases outside the gene matches: 13. The CDR3 coding sequence is TGTGCCAGCAGCTTTTCTCTAGCGGGAGGTTCTTATAGCTCCTACAATGAGCAGTTCTTC. Its protein is CASSFSLAGGSYSSYNEQFF.

This clonotype was detected ten times or more. V gene TRBV5-5 combines with J gene TRBJ2-7; 8 bases are shared with TRBD1. The CDR3 is made up of 12 amino acids. CDR1 and CDR2 from the germline V gene are SGHKS and YYEKEE (reference sequence). V dropped 3 bases and J dropped 6; count of bases not matched to a gene: 2. CDR3 DNA: TGTGCCAGCAGCTGGACAGGGAGCGAGCAGTACGTC. Protein product: CASSWTGSEQYV.

This clonotype was counted at least ten times. The rearrangement joins TRBV4-1 to TRBJ2-3; 8 bases are shared with TRBD2. Germline V gene data show CDR1 as MGHRA and CDR2 as YSYEKL. V was pared by 0 bases and J by 4 bases, with 9 bases of the junction left unmatched. The CDR3 is 17 residues long. The CDR3 sequence is CASSQDRERERADTQYF. The CDR3 DNA reads TGCGCCAGCAGCCAAGATCGAGAGCGGGAGAGGGCAGATACGCAGTATTTT.

This chain links TRBV6-4 with TRBJ2-4; 7 bases fit TRBD1. The CDR3 runs 14 residues. J lost 9 bases, V lost 5 bases, and 10 bases had no gene match. Germline V gene lookup returns CDR1 MRHNA and CDR2 SNTAGT. In DNA, the CDR3 is TGTGCCAGCAGTAACGGACAGGACTGGGGCATTCAGTACTTC. It yields the protein CASSNGQDWGIQYF.

This clonotype was observed at least ten times. The chain links TRBV28 to TRBJ2-1; D unclear. With 9 bases removed from V and 6 bases from J, the gap between germline ends came to 15 bases. The CDR3 loop spans 13 amino acids. Per the germline V gene, CDR1 is MDHEN and CDR2 is SYDVKM. Here the CDR3 DNA reads TGTGCCAGTCGGACCCCCGGCGGCAATGAGCAGTTCTTC. Residues: CASRTPGGNEQFF.

The sample holds many counts of this clonotype. V and J are TRBV29-1 and TRBJ2-5; 9 bases are shared with TRBD2. Germline V gene lookup returns CDR1 SQVTM and CDR2 ANQGSEA. V trimming: 3 bases; J trimming: 5 bases; junction bases outside the gene matches: 13. CDR3 length: 16 residues. The CDR3 reads CSVDAPSGEKWETQYF. In DNA, the CDR3 is TGCAGCGTTGATGCGCCTAGCGGGGAGAAGTGGGAGACCCAGTACTTC.

There are a few counts of this clonotype. J is TRBJ2-5 and V is TRBV5-1, with D possibly matching TRBD2 (5 bases). Trimming shortened V by 6 bases and J by 3 bases, and 21 bases separated the two germline ends. The length of the CDR3 is 16 residues. The V gene's germline CDR1 is SGHRS and CDR2 YFSETQ. Here the CDR3 reads CASTDTRYRPKETQYF. The CDR3 DNA reads as TGCGCCAGCACCGATACTAGGTACAGACCTAAAGAGACCCAGTACTTC.

There are a few counts of this clonotype. The chain recombines TRBV10-3 with TRBJ2-6, with D possibly being TRBD2 (6 bases). This CDR3 region has 16 residues. The germline V gene encodes CDR1 ENHRY and CDR2 SYGVKD. The V and J ends lost 0 bases and 3 bases respectively, with 9 bases between them. The CDR3 region has the DNA TGTGCCATCAGTGAGTCTAGGGGAGGTGGGGCCAACGTCCTGACTTTC. Its translation is CAISESRGGGANVLTF.

This clonotype appeared many times. This chain uses TRBV20-1 with TRBJ1-2, with D unresolved. The germline V and J ends were trimmed by 3 bases and 4 bases, with 9 bases remaining between them. The CDR3 runs to 12 residues. The germline CDR1 and CDR2 sequences are DFQATT and SNEGSKA (reference sequence). CDR3 loop: CSASNGSYGYTF. The CDR3 bases are TGCAGTGCTAGTAACGGTTCCTATGGCTACACCTTC.